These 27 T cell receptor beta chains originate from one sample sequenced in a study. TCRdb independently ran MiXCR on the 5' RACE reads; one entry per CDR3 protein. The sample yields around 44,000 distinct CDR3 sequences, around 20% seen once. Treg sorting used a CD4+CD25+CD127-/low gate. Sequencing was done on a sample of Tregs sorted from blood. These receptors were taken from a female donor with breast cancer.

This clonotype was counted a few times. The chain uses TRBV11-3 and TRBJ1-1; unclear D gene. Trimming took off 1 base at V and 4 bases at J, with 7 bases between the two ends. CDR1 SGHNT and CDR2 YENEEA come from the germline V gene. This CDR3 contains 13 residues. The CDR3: CASSLGPGTEAFF. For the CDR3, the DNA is TGTGCCAGCAGCTTAGGTCCGGGCACTGAAGCTTTCTTT. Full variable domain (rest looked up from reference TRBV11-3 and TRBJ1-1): EAGVVQSPRYKIIEKKQPVAFWCNPISGHNTLYWYLQNLGQGPELLIRYENEEAVDDSQLPKDRFSAERLKGVDSTLKIQPAELGDSAVYLCASSLGPGTEAFFGQGTRLTVV.

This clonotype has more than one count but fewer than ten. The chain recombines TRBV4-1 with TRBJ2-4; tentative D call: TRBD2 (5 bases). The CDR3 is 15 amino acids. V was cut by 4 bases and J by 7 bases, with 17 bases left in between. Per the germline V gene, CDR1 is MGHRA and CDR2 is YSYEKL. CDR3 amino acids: CASSPWGARTNIQYF. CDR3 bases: TGCGCCAGCAGCCCCTGGGGAGCGAGAACGAACATTCAGTACTTC.

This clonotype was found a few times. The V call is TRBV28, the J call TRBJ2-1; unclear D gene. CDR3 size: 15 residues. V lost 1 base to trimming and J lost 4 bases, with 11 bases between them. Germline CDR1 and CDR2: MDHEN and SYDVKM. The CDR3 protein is CASSLSPRVYNEQFF. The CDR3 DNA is TGTGCCAGCAGTTTATCCCCGAGAGTATACAATGAGCAGTTCTTC.

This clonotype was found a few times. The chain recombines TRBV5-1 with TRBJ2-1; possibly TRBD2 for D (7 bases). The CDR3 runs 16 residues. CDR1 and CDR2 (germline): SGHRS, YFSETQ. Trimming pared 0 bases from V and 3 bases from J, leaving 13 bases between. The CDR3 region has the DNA TGCGCCAGCAGCTTGGTGGGGGGGCTGGACTACAATGAGCAGTTCTTC. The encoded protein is CASSLVGGLDYNEQFF. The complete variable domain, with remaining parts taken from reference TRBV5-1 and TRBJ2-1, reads KAGVTQTPRYLIKTRGQQVTLSCSPISGHRSVSWYQQTPGQGLQFLFEYFSETQRNKGNFPGRFSGRQFSNSRSEMNVSTLELGDSALYLCASSLVGGLDYNEQFFGPGTRLTVL.

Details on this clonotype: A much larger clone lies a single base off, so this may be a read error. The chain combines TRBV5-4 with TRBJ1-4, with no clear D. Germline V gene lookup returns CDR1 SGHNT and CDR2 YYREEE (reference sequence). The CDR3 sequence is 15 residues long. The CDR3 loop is CAGSLANYGNEKLFF. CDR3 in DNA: TGTGCCGGCAGCTTGGCTAATTACGGGAACGAAAAACTGTTTTTT.

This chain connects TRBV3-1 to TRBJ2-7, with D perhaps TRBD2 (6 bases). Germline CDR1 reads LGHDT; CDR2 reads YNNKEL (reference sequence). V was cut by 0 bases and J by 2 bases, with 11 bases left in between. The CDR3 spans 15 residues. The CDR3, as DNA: TGTGCCAGCAGCCAAGAGGGGAGGAGTCCCTACGAGCAGTACTTC. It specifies CASSQEGRSPYEQYF.

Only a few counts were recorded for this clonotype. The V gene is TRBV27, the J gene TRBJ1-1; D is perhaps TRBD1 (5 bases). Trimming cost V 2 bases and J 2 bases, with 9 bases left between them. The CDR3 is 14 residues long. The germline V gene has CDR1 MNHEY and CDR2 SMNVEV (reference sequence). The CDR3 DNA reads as TGTGCCAGCAGTTTAGACGGGGGTAACACTGAAGCTTTCTTT. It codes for CASSLDGGNTEAFF.

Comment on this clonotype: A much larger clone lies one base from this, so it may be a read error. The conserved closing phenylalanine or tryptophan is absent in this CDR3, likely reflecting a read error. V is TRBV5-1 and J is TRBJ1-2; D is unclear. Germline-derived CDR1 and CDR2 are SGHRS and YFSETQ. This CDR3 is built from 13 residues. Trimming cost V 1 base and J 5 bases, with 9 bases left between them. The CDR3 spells CASSLTEAYGYTS. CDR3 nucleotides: TGCGCCAGCAGCTTGACAGAAGCGTATGGCTACACCTCC.

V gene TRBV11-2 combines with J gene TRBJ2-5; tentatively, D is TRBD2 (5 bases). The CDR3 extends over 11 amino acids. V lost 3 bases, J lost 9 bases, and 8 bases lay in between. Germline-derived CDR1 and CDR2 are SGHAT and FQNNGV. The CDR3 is CASSFRRAQYF. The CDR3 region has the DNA TGTGCCAGCAGCTTCCGGCGGGCCCAGTACTTC.

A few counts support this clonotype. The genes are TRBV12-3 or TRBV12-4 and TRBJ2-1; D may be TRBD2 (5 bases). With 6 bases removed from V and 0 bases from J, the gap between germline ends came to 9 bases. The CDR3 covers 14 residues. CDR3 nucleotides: TGTGCCAGCAGCGGACTCAGCTCCTACAATGAGCAGTTCTTC. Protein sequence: CASSGLSSYNEQFF.

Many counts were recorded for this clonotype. This chain's CDR3 is CASSLHNRVAQTDTQYF. CDR3 DNA sequence: TGTGCCAGCAGCTTACATAACAGGGTCGCGCAGACAGATACGCAGTATTTT. The rearrangement joins TRBV11-2 to TRBJ2-3, with TRBD1 as a possible D gene (6 bases). Trimming pared 2 bases from V and 3 bases from J, leaving 18 bases between. Germline V gene sequence: CDR1 SGHAT, CDR2 FQNNGV. CDR3 length: 17 amino acids.

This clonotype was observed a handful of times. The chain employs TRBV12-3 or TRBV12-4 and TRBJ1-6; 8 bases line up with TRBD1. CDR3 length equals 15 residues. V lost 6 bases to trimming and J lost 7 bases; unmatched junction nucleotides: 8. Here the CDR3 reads CASSLDRGGNSPLHF. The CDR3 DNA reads TGTGCCAGCAGCCTTGACAGGGGCGGAAATTCACCCCTCCACTTT.

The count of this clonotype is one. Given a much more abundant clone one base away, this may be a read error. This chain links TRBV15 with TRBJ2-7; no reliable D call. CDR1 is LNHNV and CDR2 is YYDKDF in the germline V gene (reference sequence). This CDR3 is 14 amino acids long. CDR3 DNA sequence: TGTGCCACCAGCAGAGATACGCGACCCAGCGAGCAGAACTTC. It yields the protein CATSRDTRPSEQNF.

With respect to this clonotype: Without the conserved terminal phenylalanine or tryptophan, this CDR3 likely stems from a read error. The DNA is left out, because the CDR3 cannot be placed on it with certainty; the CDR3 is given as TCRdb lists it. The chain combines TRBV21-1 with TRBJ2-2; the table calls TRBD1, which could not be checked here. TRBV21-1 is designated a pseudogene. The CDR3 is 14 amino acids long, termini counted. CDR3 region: CASRGQENTGELFL.

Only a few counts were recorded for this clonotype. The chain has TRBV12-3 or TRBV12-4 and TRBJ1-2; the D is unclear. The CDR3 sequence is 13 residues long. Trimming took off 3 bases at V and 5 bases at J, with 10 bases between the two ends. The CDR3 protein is CASSFSPRYGYTF. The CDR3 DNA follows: TGTGCCAGCAGTTTTTCGCCGAGATATGGCTACACCTTC.

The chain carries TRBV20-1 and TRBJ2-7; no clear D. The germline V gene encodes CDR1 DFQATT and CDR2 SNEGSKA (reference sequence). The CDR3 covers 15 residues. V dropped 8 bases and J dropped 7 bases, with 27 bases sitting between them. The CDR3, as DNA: TGCAGTACACCCCAACTCGGGCTACCTCTACGGGAGCAGTACTTC. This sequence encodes CSTPQLGLPLREQYF.

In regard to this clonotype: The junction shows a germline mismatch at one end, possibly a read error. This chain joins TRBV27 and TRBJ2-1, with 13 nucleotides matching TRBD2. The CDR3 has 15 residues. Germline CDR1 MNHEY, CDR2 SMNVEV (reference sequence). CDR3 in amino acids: CDSSFGTSGINEQFF. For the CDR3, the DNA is TGTGACAGCAGTTTCGGGACTAGCGGGATTAATGAGCAGTTCTTC.

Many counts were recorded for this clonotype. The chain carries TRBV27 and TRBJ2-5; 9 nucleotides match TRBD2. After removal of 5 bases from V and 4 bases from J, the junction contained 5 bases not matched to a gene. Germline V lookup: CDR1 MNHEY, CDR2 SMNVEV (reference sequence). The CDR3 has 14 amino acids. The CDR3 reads CASSPAGGSETQYF. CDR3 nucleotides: TGTGCCAGCAGTCCCGCGGGGGGGTCAGAGACCCAGTACTTC.

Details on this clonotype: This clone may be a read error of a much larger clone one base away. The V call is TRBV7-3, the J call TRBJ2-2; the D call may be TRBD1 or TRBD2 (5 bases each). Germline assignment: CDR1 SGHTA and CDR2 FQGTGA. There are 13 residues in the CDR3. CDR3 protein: CASSSKDTGELSF. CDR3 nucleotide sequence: TGTGCCAGCAGCTCAAAGGACACCGGGGAGCTGTCTTTT.

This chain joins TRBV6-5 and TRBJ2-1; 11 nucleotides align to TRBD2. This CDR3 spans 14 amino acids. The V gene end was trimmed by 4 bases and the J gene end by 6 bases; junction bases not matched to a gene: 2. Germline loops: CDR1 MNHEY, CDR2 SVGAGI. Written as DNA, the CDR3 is TGTGCCAGCAGTTTGGGACTAGCGGCCAATGAGCAGTTCTTC. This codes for CASSLGLAANEQFF.

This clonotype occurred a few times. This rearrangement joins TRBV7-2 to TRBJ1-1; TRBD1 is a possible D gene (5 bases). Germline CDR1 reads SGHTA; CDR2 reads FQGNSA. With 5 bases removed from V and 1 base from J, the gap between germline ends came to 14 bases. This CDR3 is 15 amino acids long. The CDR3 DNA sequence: TGTGCCAGCAGCCCCGGGGGGGGGAGGAACACTGAAGCTTTCTTT. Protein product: CASSPGGGRNTEAFF.

The chain's CDR3 is CASSKTGTYNEQFF. The CDR3 region has the DNA TGTGCCAGCAGTAAGACAGGGACCTACAATGAGCAGTTCTTC. The chain links TRBV27 to TRBJ2-1; TRBD1 matches 7 bases. The J segment lost 2 bases and the V segment lost 5 bases, leaving 3 bases of the junction unmatched. Germline loops: CDR1 MNHEY, CDR2 SMNVEV (reference sequence). The CDR3 is made up of 14 amino acids.

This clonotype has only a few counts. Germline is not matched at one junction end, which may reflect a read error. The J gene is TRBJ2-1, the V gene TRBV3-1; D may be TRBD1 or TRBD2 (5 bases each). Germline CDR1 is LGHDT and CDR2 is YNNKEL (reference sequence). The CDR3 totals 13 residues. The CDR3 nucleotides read TGTGCCAGCAGCCATCAAACGAGGGACCAATTCGTCTTC. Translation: CASSHQTRDQFVF.

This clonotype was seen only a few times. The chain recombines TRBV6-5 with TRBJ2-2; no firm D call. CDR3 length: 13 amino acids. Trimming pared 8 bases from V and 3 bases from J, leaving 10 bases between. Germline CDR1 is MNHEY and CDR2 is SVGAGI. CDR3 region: CASSIMYTGELFF. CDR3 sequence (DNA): TGTGCCAGCTCCATTATGTACACCGGGGAGCTGTTTTTT.

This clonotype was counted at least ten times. Here the CDR3 DNA reads TGTGCCAGCAGCTTCGGCCTTGGGGACAATGAGCAGTTCTTC. As protein: CASSFGLGDNEQFF. The chain links TRBV7-9 to TRBJ2-1; D gene unclear. The V gene lost 3 bases and the J gene lost 5 bases, with 11 bases spanning the gap. CDR1 and CDR2 (germline): SEHNR, FQNEAQ (reference sequence). This CDR3 contains 14 residues. The whole variable domain, remainder taken from reference TRBV7-9 and TRBJ2-1, is DTGVSQNPRHKITKRGQNVTFRCDPISEHNRLYWYRQTLGQGPEFLTYFQNEAQLEKSRLLSDRFSAERPKGSFSTLEIQRTEQGDSAMYLCASSFGLGDNEQFFGPGTRLTVL.

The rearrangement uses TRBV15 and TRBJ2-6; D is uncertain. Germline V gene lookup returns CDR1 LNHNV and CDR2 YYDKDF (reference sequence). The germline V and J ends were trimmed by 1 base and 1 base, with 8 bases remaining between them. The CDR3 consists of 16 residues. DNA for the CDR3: TGTGCCACCAGCAGAGGGACGGATTCTGGGGCCAACGTCCTGACTTTC. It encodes CATSRGTDSGANVLTF.

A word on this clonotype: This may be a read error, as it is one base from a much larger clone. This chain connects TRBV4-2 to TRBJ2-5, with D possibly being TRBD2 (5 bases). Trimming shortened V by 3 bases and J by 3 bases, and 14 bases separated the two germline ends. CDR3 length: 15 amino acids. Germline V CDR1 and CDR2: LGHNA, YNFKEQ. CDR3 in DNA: TGTGCCAGCAGCCAGCCCAGGACTGGGGAAGAGACCCAGTACTTC. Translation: CASSQPRTGEETQYF.